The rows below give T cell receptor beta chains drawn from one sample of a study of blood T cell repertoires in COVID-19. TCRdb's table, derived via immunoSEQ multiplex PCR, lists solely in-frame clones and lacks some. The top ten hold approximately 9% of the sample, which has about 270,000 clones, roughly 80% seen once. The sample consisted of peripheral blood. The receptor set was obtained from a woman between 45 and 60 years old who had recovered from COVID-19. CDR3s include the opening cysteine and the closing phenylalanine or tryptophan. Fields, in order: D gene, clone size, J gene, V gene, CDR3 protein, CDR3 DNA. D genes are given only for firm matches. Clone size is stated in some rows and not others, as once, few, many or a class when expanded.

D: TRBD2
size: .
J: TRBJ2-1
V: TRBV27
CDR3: CASSLLRGASLYNEQFF
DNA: TGTGCCAGCAGTTTATTGCGGGGGGCGAGCTTGTACAATGAGCAGTTCTTC

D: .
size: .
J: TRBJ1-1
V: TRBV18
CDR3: CASTPEDQGTEAFF
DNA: TGTGCCAGCACCCCCGAGGATCAGGGGACTGAAGCTTTCTTT

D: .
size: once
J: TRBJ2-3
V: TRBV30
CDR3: CAWSDEHPDTQYF
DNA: TGTGCCTGGAGTGACGAACACCCGGATACGCAGTATTTT

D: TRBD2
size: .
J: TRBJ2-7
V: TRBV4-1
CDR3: CASSHRAGGPPYEQYF
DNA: TGCGCCAGCAGCCATAGGGCGGGAGGGCCGCCGTACGAGCAGTACTTC

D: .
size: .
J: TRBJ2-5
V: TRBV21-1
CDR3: CASSTWTAQQETQYF
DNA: TGTGCCAGCAGCACGTGGACAGCACAACAAGAGACCCAGTACTTC

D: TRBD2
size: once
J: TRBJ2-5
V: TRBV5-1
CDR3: CASSFGGGARQETQYF
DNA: TGCGCCAGCAGCTTTGGCGGGGGGGCGAGGCAAGAGACCCAGTACTTC

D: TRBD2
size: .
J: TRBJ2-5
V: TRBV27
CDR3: CASSFSGRGFQETQYF
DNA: TGTGCCAGCAGTTTTAGCGGGAGAGGGTTCCAAGAGACCCAGTACTTC

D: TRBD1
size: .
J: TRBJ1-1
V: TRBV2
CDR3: CASSPGQSRAEAFF
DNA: TGTGCCAGCAGTCCGGGACAGTCTAGAGCTGAAGCTTTCTTT

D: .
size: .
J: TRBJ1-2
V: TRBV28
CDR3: CASSQQGYGYTF
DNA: TGTGCCAGCAGCCAACAGGGCTATGGCTACACCTTC

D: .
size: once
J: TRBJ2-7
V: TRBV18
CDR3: CASSPPQSTGQYEQYF
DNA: TGTGCCAGCTCACCACCGCAGTCAACAGGCCAATACGAGCAGTACTTC

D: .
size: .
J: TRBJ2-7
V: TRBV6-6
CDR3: CASSQTRGSNEQYF
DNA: TGTGCCAGCAGCCAAACCAGGGGTAGCAACGAGCAGTACTTC

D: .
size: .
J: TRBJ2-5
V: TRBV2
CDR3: CASKVGETQYF
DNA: TGTGCCAGCAAGGTCGGGGAGACCCAGTACTTC

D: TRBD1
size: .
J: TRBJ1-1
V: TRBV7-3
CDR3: CASSAGQGRWAEAFF
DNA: TGTGCCAGCAGCGCTGGACAGGGGCGATGGGCTGAAGCTTTCTTT

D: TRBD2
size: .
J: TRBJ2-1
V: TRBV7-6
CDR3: CASSRGLAGSNEQFF
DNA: TGTGCCAGCAGCCGCGGACTAGCGGGTTCGAATGAGCAGTTCTTC

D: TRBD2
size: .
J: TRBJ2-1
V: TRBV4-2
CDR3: CASSQEGGTRTFF
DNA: TGTGCCAGCAGCCAAGAAGGCGGGACTAGAACGTTCTTC

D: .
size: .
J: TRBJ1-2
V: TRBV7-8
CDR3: CASSKNTANYGYTF
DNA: TGTGCCAGCAGCAAGAACACAGCCAACTATGGCTACACCTTC

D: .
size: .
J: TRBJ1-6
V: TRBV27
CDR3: CASSSRAGFSDSPLHF
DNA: TGTGCCAGCAGTTCCCGCGCAGGGTTTTCGGATTCACCCCTCCACTTT

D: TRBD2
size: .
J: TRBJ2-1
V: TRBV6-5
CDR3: CASQGNSGEREQFF
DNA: TGTGCCAGCCAGGGGAATAGCGGGGAGAGGGAGCAGTTCTTC

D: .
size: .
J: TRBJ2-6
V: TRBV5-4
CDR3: CASKATGTGANVLTF
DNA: TGTGCCAGCAAGGCCACAGGGACAGGGGCCAACGTCCTGACTTTC

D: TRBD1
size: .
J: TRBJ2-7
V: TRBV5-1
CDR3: CASSGGTGDYEQYF
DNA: TGCGCCAGCAGCGGGGGGACAGGGGACTACGAGCAGTACTTC

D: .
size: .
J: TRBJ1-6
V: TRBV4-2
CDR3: CASSQEDRNSPLHF
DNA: TGTGCCAGCAGCCAAGAAGACAGAAATTCACCCCTCCACTTT

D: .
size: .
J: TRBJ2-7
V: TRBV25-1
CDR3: CASSERQLSLGEQYF
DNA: TGTGCCAGCAGTGAGCGGCAGCTATCCCTTGGGGAGCAGTACTTC

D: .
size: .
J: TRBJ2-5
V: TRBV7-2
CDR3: CASSFYGVQETQYF
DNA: TGTGCCAGCAGCTTTTACGGGGTCCAAGAGACCCAGTACTTC

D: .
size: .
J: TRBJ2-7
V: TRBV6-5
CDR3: CASSKLLGTYEQYF
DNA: TGTGCCAGCAGTAAACTACTAGGGACCTACGAGCAGTACTTC

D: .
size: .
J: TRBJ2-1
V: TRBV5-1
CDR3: CASSWNQGSSYNEQFF
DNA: TGCGCCAGCAGCTGGAACCAGGGTAGCTCCTACAATGAGCAGTTCTTC

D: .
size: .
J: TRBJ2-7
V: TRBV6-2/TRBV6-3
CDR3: CASSYQGSYEQYF
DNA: TGTGCCAGCAGTTATCAGGGCTCCTACGAGCAGTACTTC

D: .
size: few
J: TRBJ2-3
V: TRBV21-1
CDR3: CAKMESGGEPLDTQYF
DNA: TGTGCCAAGATGGAAAGCGGGGGGGAACCTCTAGATACGCAGTATTTT

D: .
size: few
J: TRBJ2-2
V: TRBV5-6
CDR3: CASSRGSGVYTGELFF
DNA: TGTGCCAGCAGCCGTGGATCCGGGGTATACACCGGGGAGCTGTTTTTT

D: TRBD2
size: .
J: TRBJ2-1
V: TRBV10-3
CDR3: CAISVSGRADMGFYNEQFF
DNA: TGTGCCATCAGTGTCAGCGGGAGGGCTGATATGGGGTTCTACAATGAGCAGTTCTTC

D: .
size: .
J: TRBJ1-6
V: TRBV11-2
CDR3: CASSLTWGHNSPLHF
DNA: TGTGCCAGCAGCTTAACATGGGGGCATAATTCACCCCTCCACTTT

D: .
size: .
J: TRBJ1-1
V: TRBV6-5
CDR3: CASSPLNTEAFF
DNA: TGTGCCAGCTCCCCTCTTAACACTGAAGCTTTCTTT

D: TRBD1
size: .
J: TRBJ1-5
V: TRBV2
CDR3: CASTQTGGNQPQHF
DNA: TGTGCCAGCACCCAAACAGGGGGCAATCAGCCCCAGCATTTT

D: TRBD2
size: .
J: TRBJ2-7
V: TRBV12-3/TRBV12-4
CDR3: CASSRGLAGGQYF
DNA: TGTGCCAGCAGTCGGGGACTAGCGGGGGGGCAGTACTTC

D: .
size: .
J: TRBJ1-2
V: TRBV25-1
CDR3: CASSDDRRIGYTF
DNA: TGTGCCAGCAGTGACGACAGGCGAATCGGCTACACCTTC

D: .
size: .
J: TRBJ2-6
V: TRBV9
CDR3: CASRGGGGANVLTF
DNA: TGTGCCAGCAGAGGGGGTGGAGGGGCCAACGTCCTGACTTTC

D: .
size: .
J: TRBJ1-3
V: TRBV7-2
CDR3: CASSLGEQGSGNTIYF
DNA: TGTGCCAGCAGCTTAGGAGAACAGGGTTCCGGAAACACCATATATTTT

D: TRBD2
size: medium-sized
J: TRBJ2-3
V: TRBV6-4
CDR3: CASSVSGGATDTQYF
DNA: TGTGCCAGCAGTGTTAGCGGGGGGGCCACAGATACGCAGTATTTT

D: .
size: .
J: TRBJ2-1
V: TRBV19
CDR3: CASSDWTDYNEQFF
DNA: TGTGCCAGTAGTGATTGGACAGACTACAATGAGCAGTTCTTC

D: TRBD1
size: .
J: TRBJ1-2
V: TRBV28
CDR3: CASSLGTVYGYTF
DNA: TGTGCCAGCAGTCTAGGGACAGTCTATGGCTACACCTTC

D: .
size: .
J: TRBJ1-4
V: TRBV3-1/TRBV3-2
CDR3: CASSLYSGPKDEKLFF
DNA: TGTGCCAGCAGCCTATACTCGGGTCCCAAGGATGAAAAACTGTTTTTT